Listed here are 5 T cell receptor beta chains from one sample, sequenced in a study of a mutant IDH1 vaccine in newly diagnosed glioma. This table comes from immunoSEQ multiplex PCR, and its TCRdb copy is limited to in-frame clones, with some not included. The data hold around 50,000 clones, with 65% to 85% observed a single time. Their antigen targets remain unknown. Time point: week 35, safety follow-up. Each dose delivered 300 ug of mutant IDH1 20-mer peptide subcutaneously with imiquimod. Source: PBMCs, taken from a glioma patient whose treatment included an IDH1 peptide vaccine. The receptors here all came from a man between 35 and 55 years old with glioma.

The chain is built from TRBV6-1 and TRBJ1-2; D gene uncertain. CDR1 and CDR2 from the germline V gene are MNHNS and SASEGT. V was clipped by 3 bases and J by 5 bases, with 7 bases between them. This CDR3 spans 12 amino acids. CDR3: CASSDQYYGYTF. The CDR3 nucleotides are TGTGCCAGCAGTGACCAGTATTATGGCTACACCTTC.

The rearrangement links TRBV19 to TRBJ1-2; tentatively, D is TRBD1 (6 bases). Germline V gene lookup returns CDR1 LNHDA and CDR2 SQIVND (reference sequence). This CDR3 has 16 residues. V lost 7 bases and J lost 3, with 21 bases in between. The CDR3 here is CASTFRRGGVDYGYTF. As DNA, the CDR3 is TGTGCCAGTACCTTCCGAAGGGGGGGAGTTGACTATGGCTACACCTTC.

The CDR3 loop is CASSTQRNTEAFF. CDR3 in DNA: TGTGCCAGCAGCACACAGAGGAACACTGAAGCTTTCTTT. V is TRBV11-1 and J is TRBJ1-1; D is uncertain. Trimming removed 5 bases from V and 1 base from J, with 8 bases in between. CDR1 SGHAT and CDR2 FQDESV come from the germline V gene (reference sequence). The CDR3 sequence is 13 residues long.

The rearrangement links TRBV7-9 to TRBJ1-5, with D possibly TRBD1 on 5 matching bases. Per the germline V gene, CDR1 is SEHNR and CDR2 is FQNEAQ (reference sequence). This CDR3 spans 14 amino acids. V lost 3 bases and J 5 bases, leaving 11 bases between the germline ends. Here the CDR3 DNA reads TGTGCCAGCAGCTTGGGCAGGGTGGATCAGCCCCAGCATTTT. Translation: CASSLGRVDQPQHF.

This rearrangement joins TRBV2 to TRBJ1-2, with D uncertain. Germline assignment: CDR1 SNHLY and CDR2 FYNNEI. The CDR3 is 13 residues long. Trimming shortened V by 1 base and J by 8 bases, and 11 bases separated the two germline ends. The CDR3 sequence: CASSEEIRNGYTF. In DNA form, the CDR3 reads TGTGCCAGCAGTGAAGAGATCAGGAACGGCTACACCTTC.